The 14 T cell receptor beta chains below were found in one sample sequenced in a study of blood T cell repertoires in COVID-19. Profiled with immunoSEQ multiplex PCR; TCRdb holds only in-frame clones, not every one. In the table there are around 80,000 clones, over 70% of which are singletons. Sequenced material: peripheral blood. The receptor source for this set is a man aged 45-65 years with active or convalescent COVID-19.

This chain joins TRBV25-1 and TRBJ2-5, with 8 positions matching TRBD2. The V gene end was trimmed by 7 bases and the J gene end by 5 bases; junction bases not matched to a gene: 9. CDR1 is MGHDK and CDR2 is SYGVNS in the germline V gene. This CDR3 is 14 amino acids long. The CDR3 here is CASTKGSGVETQYF. CDR3 bases: TGTGCCAGCACCAAGGGTAGCGGGGTGGAGACCCAGTACTTC.

The CDR3 DNA follows: TGCAGCGTTCCCTCTCGGACTGTCAAAGATACGCAGTATTTT. Translation gives CSVPSRTVKDTQYF. The chain uses TRBV29-1 and TRBJ2-3, with D tentatively TRBD2 (5 bases). Germline V CDR1 and CDR2: SQVTM, ANQGSEA. This CDR3 region has 14 residues. V dropped 5 bases and J dropped 5 bases, with 17 bases sitting between them.

The chain links TRBV14 to TRBJ2-1; D remains unclear. V lost 1 base to trimming and J lost 6 bases, with 7 bases between them. This CDR3 spans 13 amino acids. Germline-derived CDR1 and CDR2 are SGHDN and FVKESK. CDR3 DNA: TGTGCCAGCAGCCAAGGGCAGATCAATGAGCAGTTCTTC. This gives the protein CASSQGQINEQFF.

This clone appeared once. The chain uses TRBV10-3 and TRBJ2-7; perhaps TRBD1 as D (6 bases). Trimming left V 6 bases short and J 4 bases short, with 13 bases between. CDR1 and CDR2 from the germline V gene are ENHRY and SYGVKD. This CDR3 spans 13 amino acids. The CDR3 DNA is TGTGCCATCAGCAGTACAGGGTATTACGAGCAGTACTTC. Its protein is CAISSTGYYEQYF.

This clone came up once. V usage is TRBV4-3 and J usage is TRBJ1-1; D not certain. Trimming took off 0 bases at V and 3 bases at J, with 20 bases between the two ends. The CDR3 covers 18 residues. Germline V gene data show CDR1 as LGHNA and CDR2 as YSLEER. This CDR3 reads CASSQDLPAASRDTEAFF. The CDR3 nucleotides read TGCGCCAGCAGCCAAGACTTGCCGGCGGCCTCTCGGGACACTGAAGCTTTCTTT.

The V gene is TRBV6-2 or TRBV6-3, the J gene TRBJ2-7; TRBD2 is a possible D gene (7 bases). The CDR3 loop spans 16 amino acids. Between the trimmed V and J ends, which lost 5 bases and 0 bases, there was a span of 17 bases. From germline, CDR1 is MNHEY and CDR2 SVGEGT. CDR3 loop: CASSPGGGGNSYEQYF. In DNA, the CDR3 is TGTGCCAGCAGTCCCGGGGGCGGGGGTAACTCCTACGAGCAGTACTTC.

This sequence joins TRBV9 and TRBJ1-4; possibly TRBD1 for D (5 bases). V lost 3 bases and J lost 5, with 14 bases in between. Germline V gene sequence: CDR1 SGDLS, CDR2 YYNGEE. The CDR3 runs 15 residues. The CDR3 bases are TGTGCCAGCAGCGAGCAGAGTCGGGGGAATGAAAAACTGTTTTTT. Translated: CASSEQSRGNEKLFF.

The CDR3 nucleotides are TGTGCCAGCAGCCCCCCCGGACAGAGCTCTGGAAACACCATATATTTT. Translation: CASSPPGQSSGNTIYF. V gene TRBV9 combines with J gene TRBJ1-3, with D possibly being TRBD1 (6 bases). Trimming took off 4 bases at V and 0 bases at J, with 14 bases between the two ends. CDR1 SGDLS and CDR2 YYNGEE come from the germline V gene. This CDR3 has 16 residues. Complete variable domain (other parts from reference TRBV9 and TRBJ1-3): DSGVTQTPKHLITATGQRVTLRCSPRSGDLSVYWYQQSLDQGLQFLIQYYNGEERAKGNILERFSAQQFPDLHSELNLSSLELGDSALYFCASSPPGQSSGNTIYFGEGSWLTVV.

This sequence joins TRBV7-8 and TRBJ2-7; 8 bases are a match to TRBD1. CDR1 and CDR2 (germline): SGHVS, FQNEAQ. V lost 5 bases, J lost 6 bases, and 6 bases stayed unmatched. CDR3 length: 13 amino acids. The CDR3 protein is CASSPDRVGEQYF. The CDR3 coding sequence is TGTGCCAGCAGCCCGGACAGGGTAGGCGAGCAGTACTTC.

The chain joins TRBV9 to TRBJ2-2; the match to TRBD2 covers 9 bases. The CDR3 runs to 15 residues. The V segment lost 2 bases and the J segment 3 bases; nucleotides outside the gene matches: 2. Per germline, CDR1 SGDLS and CDR2 YYNGEE. CDR3 sequence reads: CASSVGLAYTGELFF. The CDR3, as DNA: TGTGCCAGCAGCGTGGGACTAGCCTACACCGGGGAGCTGTTTTTT.

The rearrangement uses TRBV7-9 and TRBJ2-7, with 7 bases matching TRBD1. Looked up from germline, CDR1 is SEHNR and CDR2 is FQNEAQ (reference sequence). The length of the CDR3 is 14 residues. Trimming at V came to 1 base and at J to 5 bases, leaving 5 bases not matched to a gene. CDR3 loop: CASSLEGAVHEQYF. The CDR3 DNA sequence: TGTGCCAGCAGCTTAGAGGGGGCTGTACACGAGCAGTACTTC.

J is TRBJ2-7 and V is TRBV6-2 or TRBV6-3; 10 bases map to TRBD1. The V and J ends lost 4 bases and 0 bases, in that order; junction bases with no gene match: 6. The length of the CDR3 is 16 residues. Looked up from germline, CDR1 is MNHEY and CDR2 is SVGEGT. CDR3 amino acids: CASSLFGQGGSYEQYF. The CDR3 nucleotides are TGTGCCAGCAGTTTATTCGGACAGGGGGGCTCCTACGAGCAGTACTTC.

J is TRBJ2-2 and V is TRBV5-6; 11 bases match TRBD1. This CDR3 comprises 17 residues. V was clipped by 0 bases and J by 3 bases; unmatched bases: 4. CDR1 and CDR2 from the germline V gene are SGHDT and YYEEEE. The CDR3 is CASSLEGQGVYTGELFF. In DNA, the CDR3 is TGTGCCAGCAGCTTGGAGGGACAGGGGGTTTACACCGGGGAGCTGTTTTTT.

The genes are TRBV14 and TRBJ2-2, with TRBD2 matching over 10 bases. The CDR3 is made up of 16 amino acids. Per the germline V gene, CDR1 is SGHDN and CDR2 is FVKESK. The trim removed 2 bases at V and 5 bases at J, leaving 5 bases unmatched. The CDR3 loop is CASSQTYSGRTGELFF. Written as DNA, the CDR3 is TGTGCCAGCAGCCAAACTTATAGCGGGAGGACCGGGGAGCTGTTTTTT.